The 16 T cell receptor beta chains listed next were all sequenced from one sample in a study of T cells in Graves' hyperthyroidism and ophthalmopathy. From RNA transcripts, TCR beta CDR3 regions were amplified. Initially, a first-round RT-PCR of the TCR CDR3 employed the HTBI primer set. TCRdb called the multiplex PCR reads again in MiXCR, with one record for every CDR3 protein. The sample holds about 250,000 distinct CDR3 sequences; around 26% are singletons and the top ten take under 40%. The sample was blood. The receptors stem from a woman in her forties with Graves' ophthalmopathy.

This clonotype was seen many times. This chain connects TRBV3-1 to TRBJ1-1; no definite D call. Looked up from germline, CDR1 is LGHDT and CDR2 is YNNKEL (reference sequence). Trimming stripped 1 base from V and 5 bases from J, with 8 bases between. The CDR3 length is 13 residues. CDR3 bases: TGTGCCAGCAGCCAAGGTTCAAAGACTGAAGCTTTCTTT. Translated, it gives CASSQGSKTEAFF. The full variable domain, with the rest looked up from reference TRBV3-1 and TRBJ1-1, is DTAVSQTPKYLVTQMGNDKSIKCEQNLGHDTMYWYKQDSKKFLKIMFSYNNKELIINETVPNRFSPKSPDKAHLNLHINSLELGDSAVYFCASSQGSKTEAFFGQGTRLTVV.

This clonotype was counted ten times or more. The J gene is TRBJ1-3, the V gene TRBV6-5; D remains unclear. CDR1 MNHEY and CDR2 SVGAGI come from the germline V gene. V was trimmed by 0 bases and J by 3 bases, leaving 6 bases between them. The CDR3 is 14 amino acids. The CDR3 reads CASSYSFYGNTIYF. The CDR3 DNA reads as TGTGCCAGCAGTTACTCGTTTTATGGAAACACCATATATTTT.

This clonotype was seen ten or more times. The V call is TRBV14, the J call TRBJ1-2; 7 positions agree with TRBD1. Germline CDR1 reads SGHDN; CDR2 reads FVKESK. The V gene end was trimmed by 5 bases and the J gene end by 7 bases; junction bases not matched to a gene: 7. The CDR3 sequence is 13 residues long. The CDR3 is CASSFDRVVGYTF. The CDR3 nucleotides read TGTGCCAGCAGCTTTGACAGGGTGGTTGGCTACACCTTC.

The V and J genes are TRBV14 and TRBJ2-3; D is perhaps TRBD1 (6 bases). V lost 2 bases and J 0 bases, leaving 12 bases between the germline ends. This CDR3 comprises 16 residues. The germline CDR1 and CDR2 sequences are SGHDN and FVKESK. Written as DNA, the CDR3 is TGTGCCAGCAGCCAACAGGGGATTACTAGCACAGATACGCAGTATTTT. This encodes CASSQQGITSTDTQYF. The full variable domain, with the rest looked up from reference TRBV14 and TRBJ2-3, is EAGVTQFPSHSVIEKGQTVTLRCDPISGHDNLYWYRRVMGKEIKFLLHFVKESKQDESGMPNNRFLAERTGGTYSTLKVQPAELEDSGVYFCASSQQGITSTDTQYFGPGTRLTVL.

The chain uses TRBV5-6 and TRBJ1-5, with D perhaps matching TRBD1 (6 bases). CDR1 and CDR2 from the germline V gene are SGHDT and YYEEEE. The CDR3 contains 12 residues. The ends were cut back, 8 bases at V and 4 bases at J, with 10 bases in the middle. CDR3 bases: TGTGCCAGTCAGGGGAAGAATCAGCCCCAGCATTTT. Translated: CASQGKNQPQHF.

This clonotype came up many times. This chain links TRBV11-2 with TRBJ2-7; TRBD1 matches at 11 bases. Germline V gene lookup returns CDR1 SGHAT and CDR2 FQNNGV. The CDR3 is 15 residues long. The V segment lost 3 bases and the J segment 2 bases; nucleotides outside the gene matches: 3. The chain's CDR3 is CASSLGQGVPYEQYF. DNA of the CDR3: TGTGCCAGCAGCTTGGGACAGGGGGTACCCTACGAGCAGTACTTC.

This clonotype showed up many times. The J gene is TRBJ2-5, the V gene TRBV4-1; the D gene is possibly TRBD2 (5 bases). This CDR3 region has 14 residues. The V end lost 4 bases, the J end lost 7 bases, and 16 bases lay between the germline ends. The germline V gene encodes CDR1 MGHRA and CDR2 YSYEKL. CDR3 region: CASSRGLFEPTQYF. The DNA for the CDR3 is TGCGCCAGCAGCCGTGGACTGTTCGAGCCGACCCAGTACTTC.

This clonotype was seen at least ten times. One end of the junction is discordant with germline, which a read error may explain. This chain links TRBV7-3 with TRBJ2-2; D not certain. Per germline, CDR1 SGHTA and CDR2 FQGTGA. CDR3 length: 13 amino acids. Here the CDR3 reads CANSRDPTGELFF. The CDR3 coding sequence is TGTGCCAACAGCAGAGACCCCACCGGGGAGCTGTTTTTT.

There are many counts of this clonotype. The chain uses TRBV29-1 and TRBJ2-7; D is unclear. Trimming removed 0 bases from V and 4 bases from J, with 4 bases in between. Germline V gives CDR1 SQVTM, CDR2 ANQGSEA. The CDR3 has 11 residues. The CDR3 sequence: CSVEDRYEQYF. CDR3 bases: TGCAGCGTTGAAGATCGGTACGAGCAGTACTTC.

This clonotype was seen many times. The V call is TRBV6-1, the J call TRBJ1-5; 7 nucleotides align to TRBD1. Germline CDR1 MNHNS, CDR2 SASEGT. Losses at the gene ends were 1 base for V and 3 bases for J; bases not matched to a gene: 9. The CDR3 sequence is 17 residues long. The CDR3 bases are TGTGCCAGCAGTGAAGTAAAGGAAGGGGGCTTCAATCAGCCCCAGCATTTT. This gives the protein CASSEVKEGGFNQPQHF.

In the case of this clonotype: Mismatch with germline at one junction end may stem from a read error. The CDR3 protein is CASSFGLGEGLLYEQCF. As DNA, the CDR3 is TGTGCCAGCAGCTTCGGTCTGGGTGAGGGACTCCTATACGAGCAGTGCTTC. The chain combines TRBV11-2 with TRBJ2-7, with a possible D match to TRBD2 (6 bases). CDR3 length: 17 residues. CDR1 SGHAT and CDR2 FQNNGV come from the germline V gene. The whole variable domain, remainder taken from reference TRBV11-2 and TRBJ2-7, is EAGVAQSPRYKIIEKRQSVAFWCNPISGHATLYWYQQILGQGPKLLIQFQNNGVVDDSQLPKDRFSAERLKGVDSTLKIQPAKLEDSAVYLCASSFGLGEGLLYEQCFGPGTRLTVT.

At least ten counts were recorded for this clonotype. The chain joins TRBV4-1 to TRBJ2-7; 7 bases line up with TRBD1. This CDR3 comprises 14 residues. The germline V gene has CDR1 MGHRA and CDR2 YSYEKL. The junction had 6 bases not matched to a gene; V was cut back by 4 bases and J by 3 bases. CDR3 sequence reads: CASSPRQGGYEQYF. In nucleotides, the CDR3 is TGCGCCAGCAGCCCCCGACAGGGCGGCTACGAGCAGTACTTC.

There are many counts of this clonotype. The chain couples TRBV20-1 to TRBJ2-7; the match to TRBD1 covers 7 bases. Germline assignment: CDR1 DFQATT and CDR2 SNEGSKA (reference sequence). J lost 5 bases, V lost 0 bases, and 7 bases had no gene match. The length of the CDR3 is 14 residues. The CDR3 region is CSARDPRQGDEQYF. Here the CDR3 DNA reads TGCAGTGCTAGAGATCCCCGACAGGGCGACGAGCAGTACTTC.

The chain combines TRBV15 with TRBJ2-5, with TRBD2 matching over 7 bases. CDR1 is LNHNV and CDR2 is YYDKDF in the germline V gene (reference sequence). The length of the CDR3 is 16 residues. V lost 0 bases and J lost 0; bases outside the gene matches: 4. CDR3 sequence (DNA): TGTGCCACCAGCAGAGATTTGGGGACTAACCAAGAGACCCAGTACTTC. Protein sequence: CATSRDLGTNQETQYF.

This clonotype was recorded many times. In DNA form, the CDR3 reads TGCAGTGCGAGACAGGGGGGTCAGCCCCAGCATTTT. It encodes CSARQGGQPQHF. V is TRBV20-1 and J is TRBJ1-5; 9 nucleotides match TRBD1. The trim removed 6 bases at V and 6 bases at J, leaving 3 bases unmatched. Germline V lookup: CDR1 DFQATT, CDR2 SNEGSKA (reference sequence). This CDR3 has 12 amino acids.

The chain combines TRBV20-1 with TRBJ2-5, with a possible D match to TRBD2 (6 bases). Trimming cost V 1 base and J 4 bases, with 10 bases left between them. This CDR3 is built from 13 residues. Per germline, CDR1 DFQATT and CDR2 SNEGSKA (reference sequence). The CDR3 coding sequence is TGCAGTGCTAGAGCGGGAGTGGTAGAGACCCAGTACTTC. This translates into CSARAGVVETQYF.